These 14 T cell receptor beta chains were all obtained from the same sample, sequenced in a study of cytomegalovirus exposure and HLA in healthy donors. The PCR employed 60 Vbeta primers together with 13 Jbeta primers. Clones were sequenced by immunoSEQ multiplex PCR, and TCRdb holds only the in-frame ones, with some missing. Here the sample spans some 140,000 clones, 70% to 85% being singletons. The source material was PBMCs. These receptors originate from a man between 40 and 49 years old in good health and CMV-seropositive.

This chain links TRBV5-1 with TRBJ2-7, with TRBD1 matching 12 bases. Looked up from germline, CDR1 is SGHRS and CDR2 is YFSETQ. V shed 5 bases, J shed 4 bases, and the junction held 7 bases outside the gene matches. The CDR3 consists of 15 residues. The CDR3 spells CASRAGQGAGYEQYF. The CDR3 bases are TGCGCCAGCAGGGCGGGACAGGGGGCCGGGTACGAGCAGTACTTC.

The chain joins TRBV30 to TRBJ1-1; possible D gene TRBD1, 6 bases. Between the trimmed V and J ends, which lost 4 bases and 3 bases, there was a span of 9 bases. CDR1 is GTSNPN, CDR2 SVGIG, per germline (reference sequence). The CDR3 loop spans 12 amino acids. As DNA, the CDR3 is TGTGCCTGGACACAGGGCCACACTGAAGCTTTCTTT. This translates into CAWTQGHTEAFF.

The rearrangement links TRBV9 to TRBJ2-3, with 11 nucleotides matching TRBD2. The CDR3 has 15 amino acids. Germline CDR1 SGDLS, CDR2 YYNGEE. With 2 bases clipped from V and 6 bases from J, the junction kept 5 bases outside the gene matches. The CDR3 is CASSVGLAVLDTQYF. The CDR3 region has the DNA TGTGCCAGCAGCGTGGGACTAGCGGTTCTTGATACGCAGTATTTT.

This clone was detected only a few times. The junction shows a germline mismatch at one end, possibly a read error. The chain has TRBV7-7 and TRBJ2-1; 9 nucleotides match TRBD1. The CDR3 covers 15 residues. Germline-derived CDR1 and CDR2 are SSHAT and FNYEAQ (reference sequence). CDR3 sequence reads: CASSLDGTGNNEQFF. The CDR3 DNA reads as TGTGCTAGCAGCTTAGATGGGACAGGGAATAATGAGCAGTTCTTC.

In its sample, this clone was seen once. The chain recombines TRBV30 with TRBJ1-5; tentatively, D is TRBD1 (5 bases). The germline V gene encodes CDR1 GTSNPN and CDR2 SVGIG (reference sequence). Trimming stripped 2 bases from V and 6 bases from J, with 11 bases between. The CDR3 loop spans 13 amino acids. The DNA of the CDR3 is TGTGCCTGGAGTTCGGGGGGGGGTCAGCCCCAGCATTTT. Amino acid sequence: CAWSSGGGQPQHF.

This clone appeared a few times. The rearrangement links TRBV14 to TRBJ2-7; D is unresolved. The CDR3 sequence is 11 residues long. V lost 2 bases and J 6 bases, leaving 5 bases between the germline ends. Per germline, CDR1 SGHDN and CDR2 FVKESK. CDR3 amino acids: CASSQYFEQYF. In DNA, the CDR3 is TGTGCCAGCAGCCAATACTTCGAGCAGTACTTC.

The V call is TRBV11-2, the J call TRBJ2-2; 10 nucleotides agree with TRBD2. Trimming cost V 4 bases and J 4 bases; bases outside gene matches: 9. The CDR3 length is 17 residues. Germline CDR1 and CDR2: SGHAT and FQNNGV. The CDR3 sequence: CASSYIPGLATTGELFF. CDR3 nucleotides: TGTGCCAGCAGCTACATACCGGGACTAGCGACCACCGGGGAGCTGTTTTTT.

This rearrangement joins TRBV27 to TRBJ2-7, with 9 nucleotides matching TRBD2. This CDR3 has 14 residues. With 7 bases clipped from V and 4 bases from J, the junction kept 8 bases outside the gene matches. Germline CDR1 MNHEY, CDR2 SMNVEV (reference sequence). CDR3 protein: CASTGDSGSYEQYF. CDR3 bases: TGTGCCAGCACAGGGGATAGCGGGAGTTACGAGCAGTACTTC.

The chain is built from TRBV7-9 and TRBJ2-7; tentative D call: TRBD1 (5 bases). Germline V gives CDR1 SEHNR, CDR2 FQNEAQ (reference sequence). This CDR3 spans 17 amino acids. Trimming removed 2 bases from V and 5 bases from J, with 22 bases in between. DNA for the CDR3: TGTGCCAGCAGCTTATGGGGTCGTTTGGGGCGAAGTGACGAGCAGTACTTC. Translating gives CASSLWGRLGRSDEQYF.

Worth noting for this clone: Other DNA variants within this sample encode the same CDR3. This sequence joins TRBV27 and TRBJ1-1, with D tentatively TRBD1 (6 bases). The CDR3 totals 13 residues. Deletions cut 2 bases from V and 10 bases from J, with 14 bases between. Germline V gene data show CDR1 as MNHEY and CDR2 as SMNVEV (reference sequence). The CDR3 is CASSLERGGGAFF. CDR3 coding DNA: TGTGCCAGCAGTTTAGAAAGGGGAGGGGGAGCTTTCTTT.

Note on this clone: As the CDR3 is not closed by the conserved phenylalanine or tryptophan, this likely results from a read error. The gene calls are TRBV11-2 and TRBJ1-6; a weak D match, TRBD1 (6 bases). The CDR3 loop spans 18 amino acids. From germline, CDR1 is SGHAT and CDR2 FQNNGV. Between the trimmed V and J ends, which lost 1 base and 2 bases, there was a span of 15 bases. DNA of the CDR3: TGTGCCAGCAGCTTAGGTACGGGGGGCGGAACCTATAATTCACCCCTCCACCTT. As protein: CASSLGTGGGTYNSPLHL.

V usage is TRBV5-1 and J usage is TRBJ2-5, with 8 bases lining up with TRBD2. The V and J ends lost 4 bases and 3 bases, in that order; junction bases with no gene match: 2. The V gene's germline CDR1 is SGHRS and CDR2 YFSETQ. This CDR3 has 13 residues. As DNA, the CDR3 is TGCGCCAGCAGCCCACTAGCGGAAGAGACCCAGTACTTC. As protein: CASSPLAEETQYF.

The chain recombines TRBV19 with TRBJ2-2, with TRBD1 matching over 8 bases. Trimming took 6 bases from V and 5 from J; bases not matched to a gene: 5. There are 14 residues in the CDR3. Per the germline V gene, CDR1 is LNHDA and CDR2 is SQIVND (reference sequence). CDR3 protein: CASSAGGETGELFF. The CDR3 DNA reads TGTGCCAGTAGCGCAGGGGGCGAAACCGGGGAGCTGTTTTTT.

The V gene is TRBV6-5, the J gene TRBJ2-7; D possibly corresponds to TRBD2 (6 bases). The germline V gene has CDR1 MNHEY and CDR2 SVGAGI. The ends were cut back, 0 bases at V and 5 bases at J, with 14 bases in the middle. CDR3 length: 15 residues. This CDR3 reads CASSYSTGRRDEQYF. CDR3 DNA sequence: TGTGCCAGCAGTTACTCCACGGGACGGAGGGACGAGCAGTACTTC.